These 2 T cell receptor beta chains share one sample of origin, sequenced in a study of control samples from healthy donors and cancer patients. This table comes from immunoSEQ multiplex PCR, and its TCRdb copy is limited to in-frame clones, with some not included. The top ten clones hold around 2% of a sample with about 55,000 clones, 95% to 97% of them seen once. Sequencing input: blood. The source is a young woman in good health.

The V and J genes are TRBV6-5 and TRBJ1-1, with 7 bases lining up with TRBD1. The CDR3 totals 14 residues. Trimming cost V 5 bases and J 4 bases; bases outside gene matches: 7. Germline lookup yields CDR1 MNHEY and CDR2 SVGAGI. The CDR3 region is CASSQSQGRTEAFF. In DNA, the CDR3 is TGTGCCAGCAGTCAATCACAGGGGCGCACTGAAGCTTTCTTT.

The chain carries TRBV27 and TRBJ2-1; D is unclear. Trimming left V 4 bases short and J 10 bases short, with 11 bases between. Germline V gene sequence: CDR1 MNHEY, CDR2 SMNVEV (reference sequence). The CDR3 runs 12 residues. The CDR3 DNA sequence: TGTGCCAGCAGTTGGGGTAGTGGCGAGCAGTTCTTC. This sequence encodes CASSWGSGEQFF.